The clone carrying this T cell receptor (beta chain) was found many times. These data are taken from a study of read filtering for tumor transcriptome and immune sequencing. The library was built from approximately 400 ng RNA with molecular barcoded adaptors for alpha/delta and beta/gamma chains. MiXCR, applied by TCRdb to the reads, yields one record per CDR3 protein. The sample lists about 130,000 distinct CDR3 sequences; 13% were seen once. The CDR3 runs to 18 residues. Germline lookup yields CDR1 LGHNA and CDR2 YNFKEQ. V dropped 3 bases and J dropped 0; count of bases not matched to a gene: 4. This clonotype originated in a donor at least 40 years old with multiple myeloma. The chain combines TRBV4-2 with TRBJ2-4; TRBD2 matches 14 bases. The specimen was a population of CD138-negative cells sorted from bone marrow. Here the CDR3 reads CASSQTSGRALAKNIQYF. As DNA, the CDR3 is TGTGCCAGCAGCCAGACTAGCGGGAGGGCCTTAGCCAAAAACATTCAGTACTTC.